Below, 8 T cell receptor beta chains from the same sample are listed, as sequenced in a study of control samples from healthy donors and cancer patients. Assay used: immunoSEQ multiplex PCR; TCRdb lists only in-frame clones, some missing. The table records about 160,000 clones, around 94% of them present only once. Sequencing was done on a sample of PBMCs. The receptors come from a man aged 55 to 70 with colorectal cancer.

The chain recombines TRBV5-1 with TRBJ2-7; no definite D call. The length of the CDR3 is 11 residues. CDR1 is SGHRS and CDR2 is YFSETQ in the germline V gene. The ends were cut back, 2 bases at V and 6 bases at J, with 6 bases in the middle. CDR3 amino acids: CASSFSVEQYF. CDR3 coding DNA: TGCGCCAGCAGCTTTTCGGTCGAGCAGTACTTC.

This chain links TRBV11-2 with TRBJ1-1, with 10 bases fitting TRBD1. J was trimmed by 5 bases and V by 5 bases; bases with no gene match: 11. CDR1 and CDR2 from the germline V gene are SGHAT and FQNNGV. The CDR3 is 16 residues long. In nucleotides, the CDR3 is TGTGCCAGCAGCCCCCGGACAGGGGGGATGGGGACTGAAGCTTTCTTT. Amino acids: CASSPRTGGMGTEAFF.

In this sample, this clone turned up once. CDR3 bases: TGTGCCAGCAGCCTACAGGGATTGGGGGGCGCTAAGAGTGGCTACACCTTC. As protein: CASSLQGLGGAKSGYTF. The genes are TRBV9 and TRBJ1-2, with a weak D call TRBD1 (6 bases). The V gene's germline CDR1 is SGDLS and CDR2 YYNGEE. The CDR3 covers 17 residues. The ends were cut back, 4 bases at V and 7 bases at J, with 26 bases in the middle.

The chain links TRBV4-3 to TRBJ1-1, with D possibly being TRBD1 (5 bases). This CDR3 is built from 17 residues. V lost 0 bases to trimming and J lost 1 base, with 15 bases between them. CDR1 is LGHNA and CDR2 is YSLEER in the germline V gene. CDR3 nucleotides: TGCGCCAGCAGCCAAGATGGAGGGGCGCTTGGGAACACTGAAGCTTTCTTT. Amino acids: CASSQDGGALGNTEAFF.

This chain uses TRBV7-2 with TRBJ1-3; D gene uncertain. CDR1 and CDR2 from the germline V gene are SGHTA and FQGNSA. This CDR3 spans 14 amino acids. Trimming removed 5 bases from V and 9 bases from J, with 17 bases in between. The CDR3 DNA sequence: TGTGCCAGCAGCCCCGATGTATCTGTCTCCACCATATATTTT. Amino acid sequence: CASSPDVSVSTIYF.

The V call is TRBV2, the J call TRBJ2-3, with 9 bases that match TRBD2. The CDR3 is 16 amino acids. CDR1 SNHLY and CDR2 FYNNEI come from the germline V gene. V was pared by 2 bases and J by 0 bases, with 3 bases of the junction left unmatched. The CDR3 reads CASSEFSGGSTDTQYF. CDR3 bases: TGTGCCAGCAGTGAATTTAGCGGGGGAAGCACAGATACGCAGTATTTT. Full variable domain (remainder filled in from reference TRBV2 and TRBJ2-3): EPEVTQTPSHQVTQMGQEVILRCVPISNHLYFYWYRQILGQKVEFLVSFYNNEISEKSEIFDDQFSVERPDGSNFTLKIRSTKLEDSAMYFCASSEFSGGSTDTQYFGPGTRLTVL.

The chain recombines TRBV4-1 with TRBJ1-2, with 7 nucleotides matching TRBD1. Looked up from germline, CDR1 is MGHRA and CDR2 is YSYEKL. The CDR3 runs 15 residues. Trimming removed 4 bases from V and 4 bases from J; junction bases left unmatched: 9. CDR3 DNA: TGCGCCAGCAGCCTGCCTTCGACAGGGACCTATGGCTACACCTTC. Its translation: CASSLPSTGTYGYTF.

The CDR3 loop reads CASSLSTGNTEAFF. The CDR3 DNA follows: TGTGCCAGCAGTTTATCGACAGGGAACACTGAAGCTTTCTTT. This chain uses TRBV27 with TRBJ1-1; a weak D match, TRBD1 (6 bases). Trimming shortened V by 0 bases and J by 1 base, and 6 bases separated the two germline ends. Per the germline V gene, CDR1 is MNHEY and CDR2 is SMNVEV (reference sequence). This CDR3 region has 14 residues.